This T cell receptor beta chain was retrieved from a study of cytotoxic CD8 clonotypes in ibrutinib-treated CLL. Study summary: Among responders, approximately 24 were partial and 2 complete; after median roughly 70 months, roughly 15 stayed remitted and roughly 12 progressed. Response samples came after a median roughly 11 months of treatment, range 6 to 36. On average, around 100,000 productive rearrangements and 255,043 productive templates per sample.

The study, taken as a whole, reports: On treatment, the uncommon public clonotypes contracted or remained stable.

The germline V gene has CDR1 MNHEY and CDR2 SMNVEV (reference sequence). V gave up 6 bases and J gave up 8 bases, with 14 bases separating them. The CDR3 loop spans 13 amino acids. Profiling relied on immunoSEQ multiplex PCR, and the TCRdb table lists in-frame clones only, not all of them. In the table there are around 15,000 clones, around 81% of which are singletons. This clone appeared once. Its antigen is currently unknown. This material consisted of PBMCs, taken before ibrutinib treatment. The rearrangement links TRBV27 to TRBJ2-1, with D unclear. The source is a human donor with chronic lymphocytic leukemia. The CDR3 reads CASSPQEIDEQFF. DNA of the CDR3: TGTGCCAGCAGCCCCCAAGAGATCGATGAGCAGTTCTTC.